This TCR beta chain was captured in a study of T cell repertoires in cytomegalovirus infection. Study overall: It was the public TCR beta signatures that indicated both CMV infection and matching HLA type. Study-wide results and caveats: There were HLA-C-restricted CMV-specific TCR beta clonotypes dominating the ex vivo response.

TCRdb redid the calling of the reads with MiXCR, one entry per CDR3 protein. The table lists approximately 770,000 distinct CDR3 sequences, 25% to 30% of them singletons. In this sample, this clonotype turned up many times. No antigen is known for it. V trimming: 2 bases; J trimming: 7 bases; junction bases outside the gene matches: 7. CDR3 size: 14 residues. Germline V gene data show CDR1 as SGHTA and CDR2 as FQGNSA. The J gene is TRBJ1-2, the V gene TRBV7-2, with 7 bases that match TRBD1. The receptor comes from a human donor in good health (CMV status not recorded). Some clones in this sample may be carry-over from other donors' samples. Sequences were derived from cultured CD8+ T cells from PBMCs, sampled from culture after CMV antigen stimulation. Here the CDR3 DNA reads TGTGCCAGCAGCTTAAGTGTAGGGGGCGGTGGCTACACCTTC. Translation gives CASSLSVGGGGYTF.